The 10 T cell receptor beta chains in this list originate from one sample, sequenced in a study of cytomegalovirus exposure and HLA in healthy donors. Primers: 60 Vbeta forward and 13 Jbeta reverse. This table comes from immunoSEQ multiplex PCR, and its TCRdb copy is limited to in-frame clones, with some not included. The sample includes some 96,000 clones, around 82% of them seen just once. The sequenced material came from PBMCs. All receptors come from a woman aged 55 to 70 in good health and CMV-seronegative.

The chain combines TRBV4-1 with TRBJ2-2; 10 nucleotides match TRBD2. The CDR3 length is 18 residues. Per germline, CDR1 MGHRA and CDR2 YSYEKL. V trimming: 4 bases; J trimming: 5 bases; junction bases outside the gene matches: 13. CDR3 nucleotides: TGCGCCAGCAGCCTTCAAGGAGCGGGAGGGTTAGATACCGGGGAGCTGTTTTTT. This sequence encodes CASSLQGAGGLDTGELFF.

The CDR3 region is CASSTRLAGVAGELFF. The CDR3 coding sequence is TGTGCCAGCAGCACCCGACTAGCGGGAGTCGCCGGGGAGCTGTTTTTT. The V gene is TRBV9, the J gene TRBJ2-2; TRBD2 aligns across 12 bases. The CDR3 spans 16 residues. Per germline, CDR1 SGDLS and CDR2 YYNGEE. V lost 4 bases, J lost 6 bases, and 7 bases stayed unmatched.

The chain couples TRBV5-6 to TRBJ2-1, with TRBD2 matching 11 bases. The CDR3 has 19 residues. Germline loops: CDR1 SGHDT, CDR2 YYEEEE. Germline trimming cut 2 bases from V and 0 bases from J; bases unmatched to any gene: 10. The CDR3 here is CASSFWLAGGVSSYNEQFF. Here the CDR3 DNA reads TGTGCCAGCAGCTTTTGGCTAGCGGGAGGAGTGAGCTCCTACAATGAGCAGTTCTTC. Using reference TRBV5-6 and TRBJ2-1 for the parts outside the CDR3, the full variable domain is DAGVTQSPTHLIKTRGQQVTLRCSPKSGHDTVSWYQQALGQGPQFIFQYYEEEERQRGNFPDRFSGHQFPNYSSELNVNALLLGDSALYLCASSFWLAGGVSSYNEQFFGPGTRLTVL.

The V and J genes are TRBV7-2 and TRBJ1-2, with D tentatively TRBD1 (5 bases). V was shortened by 5 bases and J by 6 bases, with 13 bases between the two germline ends. The germline CDR1 and CDR2 sequences are SGHTA and FQGNSA. The CDR3 runs 13 residues. The CDR3 loop reads CASSPTVLDGYTF. The CDR3, as DNA: TGTGCCAGCAGCCCGACAGTTTTAGATGGCTACACCTTC.

The chain recombines TRBV30 with TRBJ2-2, with D unresolved. This CDR3 has 13 amino acids. Per the germline V gene, CDR1 is GTSNPN and CDR2 is SVGIG (reference sequence). The V and J ends lost 0 bases and 4 bases respectively, with 6 bases between them. The CDR3 nucleotides read TGTGCCTGGAGTGTACTTAGCACCGGGGAGCTGTTTTTT. Its translation is CAWSVLSTGELFF.

CDR3 in amino acids: CASSMGGRLNTEAFF. The CDR3 DNA is TGTGCCAGCAGCATGGGGGGGCGACTAAACACTGAAGCTTTCTTT. The chain is built from TRBV28 and TRBJ1-1; perhaps TRBD1 as D (6 bases). V was trimmed by 6 bases and J by 2 bases, leaving 16 bases between them. CDR3 length: 15 amino acids. Germline V lookup: CDR1 MDHEN, CDR2 SYDVKM.

The J gene is TRBJ2-2, the V gene TRBV14; 11 nucleotides line up with TRBD2. CDR1 SGHDN and CDR2 FVKESK come from the germline V gene. Germline trimming cut 4 bases from V and 1 base from J; bases unmatched to any gene: 2. The CDR3 loop spans 16 amino acids. CDR3 nucleotides: TGTGCCAGCAGCCCCGGACTAGCGGGGAACACCGGGGAGCTGTTTTTT. Its translation is CASSPGLAGNTGELFF.

The chain recombines TRBV11-2 with TRBJ1-3; D is uncertain. Trimming took off 2 bases at V and 4 bases at J, with 6 bases between the two ends. This CDR3 spans 13 amino acids. The germline CDR1 and CDR2 sequences are SGHAT and FQNNGV. The CDR3: CASSLSRGNTIYF. The CDR3 coding sequence is TGTGCCAGCAGCTTATCCAGGGGAAACACCATATATTTT. The full variable domain, its missing parts supplied by reference TRBV11-2 and TRBJ1-3, is EAGVAQSPRYKIIEKRQSVAFWCNPISGHATLYWYQQILGQGPKLLIQFQNNGVVDDSQLPKDRFSAERLKGVDSTLKIQPAKLEDSAVYLCASSLSRGNTIYFGEGSWLTVV.

The chain employs TRBV10-2 and TRBJ2-1; 7 bases align to TRBD2. This CDR3 has 15 residues. Germline assignment: CDR1 WSHSY and CDR2 SAAADI. The V segment lost 7 bases and the J segment 2 bases; nucleotides outside the gene matches: 8. CDR3 loop: CASTELAYAYNEQFF. CDR3 coding DNA: TGCGCCAGCACCGAACTAGCGTACGCCTACAATGAGCAGTTCTTC.

The chain joins TRBV4-3 to TRBJ2-1; tentatively, D is TRBD2 (6 bases). The CDR3 length is 16 residues. Trimming took off 1 base at V and 8 bases at J, with 18 bases between the two ends. Germline CDR1 reads LGHNA; CDR2 reads YSLEER. In nucleotides, the CDR3 is TGCGCCAGCAGCCAAGTTTGGCGGGATCGTGGTGATGAGCAGTTCTTC. This encodes CASSQVWRDRGDEQFF.